These 13 T cell receptor beta chains were sequenced from one sample in a study of cytomegalovirus exposure and HLA in healthy donors. Sequenced by immunoSEQ multiplex PCR; TCRdb stores in-frame clones only, minus some. The sample lists 200,000 or so clones; 70% to 85% were seen once. The sample consisted of PBMCs. The receptors were gathered from a woman in her thirties in good health and CMV-seropositive.

The chain employs TRBV18 and TRBJ2-2; TRBD1 agrees at 8 bases. J lost 3 bases, V lost 4 bases, and 7 bases had no gene match. CDR1 KGHSH and CDR2 LQKENI come from the germline V gene. This CDR3 is built from 16 residues. CDR3 protein: CASSRGQGRDTGELFF. CDR3 bases: TGTGCCAGCTCACGAGGACAGGGTCGAGACACCGGGGAGCTGTTTTTT. Based on the CDR3 plus reference TRBV18 and TRBJ2-2, the full variable domain is NAGVMQNPRHLVRRRGQEARLRCSPMKGHSHVYWYRQLPEEGLKFMVYLQKENIIDESGMPKERFSAEFPKEGPSILRIQQVVRGDSAAYFCASSRGQGRDTGELFFGEGSRLTVL.

The V gene is TRBV6-1, the J gene TRBJ1-5; D is unresolved. The CDR3 loop spans 13 amino acids. CDR1 is MNHNS and CDR2 is SASEGT in the germline V gene. Trimming took 8 bases from V and 3 from J, leaving 11 bases between them. This CDR3 reads CASALEYNQPQHF. DNA for the CDR3: TGTGCCAGCGCTCTAGAGTACAATCAGCCCCAGCATTTT.

The rearrangement uses TRBV11-2 and TRBJ2-6; D gene ambiguous. With 5 bases removed from V and 0 bases from J, the gap between germline ends came to 5 bases. The CDR3 spans 14 residues. Per the germline V gene, CDR1 is SGHAT and CDR2 is FQNNGV. CDR3 amino acids: CASSVYSGANVLTF. The CDR3 DNA is TGTGCCAGCAGCGTCTACTCTGGGGCCAACGTCCTGACTTTC.

This chain links TRBV9 with TRBJ1-2, with D tentatively TRBD1 (6 bases). This CDR3 is 14 amino acids long. The V end lost 4 bases, the J end lost 8 bases, and 18 bases lay between the germline ends. Germline loops: CDR1 SGDLS, CDR2 YYNGEE. CDR3 sequence reads: CASSTYSGQIGYTF. The DNA for the CDR3 is TGTGCCAGCAGCACGTATTCCGGACAGATCGGCTACACCTTC.

The rearrangement joins TRBV4-2 to TRBJ2-3; TRBD2 is a possible D gene (6 bases). Germline CDR1 is LGHNA and CDR2 is YNFKEQ. The CDR3 spans 21 residues. V dropped 3 bases and J dropped 0 bases, with 28 bases sitting between them. CDR3 DNA: TGTGCCAGCAGCCAGCTAAGAAGATTATTGGGGAAGCGGGTAAGCACAGATACGCAGTATTTT. Residues: CASSQLRRLLGKRVSTDTQYF.

The chain uses TRBV19 and TRBJ2-7, with 7 bases aligning to TRBD1. In germline, CDR1 is LNHDA, CDR2 SQIVND (reference sequence). V was clipped by 6 bases and J by 2 bases; unmatched bases: 4. The CDR3 covers 13 residues. The CDR3 region has the DNA TGTGCCAGTAGATCAGGACAGGCCTACGAGCAGTACTTC. As protein: CASRSGQAYEQYF.

The chain has TRBV28 and TRBJ2-5; 10 nucleotides align to TRBD1. With 6 bases clipped from V and 4 bases from J, the junction kept 2 bases outside the gene matches. The CDR3 is 13 amino acids. Germline V CDR1 and CDR2: MDHEN, SYDVKM. CDR3: CASRRQGAETQYF. DNA for the CDR3: TGTGCCAGCAGGCGACAGGGGGCAGAGACCCAGTACTTC. The entire variable domain, with the rest obtained from reference TRBV28 and TRBJ2-5, is as follows: DVKVTQSSRYLVKRTGEKVFLECVQDMDHENMFWYRQDPGLGLRLIYFSYDVKMKEKGDIPEGYSVSREKKERFSLILESASTNQTSMYLCASRRQGAETQYFGPGTRLLVL.

The V and J genes are TRBV5-6 and TRBJ1-5; 10 bases align to TRBD1. Germline V gives CDR1 SGHDT, CDR2 YYEEEE. The CDR3 is 16 amino acids. J was trimmed by 4 bases and V by 2 bases; bases with no gene match: 6. The CDR3 sequence: CASSFKRDRGNQPQHF. The CDR3, as DNA: TGTGCCAGCAGCTTCAAACGGGACAGGGGAAATCAGCCCCAGCATTTT.

The chain combines TRBV5-1 with TRBJ2-2; TRBD1 matches at 7 bases. This CDR3 has 16 amino acids. The trim removed 2 bases at V and 7 bases at J, leaving 11 bases unmatched. Germline V gives CDR1 SGHRS, CDR2 YFSETQ. The CDR3 protein is CASSFNPTGVNGELFF. The CDR3 DNA follows: TGCGCCAGCAGCTTTAACCCAACAGGGGTAAACGGGGAGCTGTTTTTT.

This clone has more than one count but fewer than ten. The rearrangement joins TRBV13 to TRBJ1-2, with 12 bases fitting TRBD1. This CDR3 contains 14 residues. V trimming: 4 bases; J trimming: 7 bases; junction bases outside the gene matches: 4. The germline CDR1 and CDR2 sequences are PRHDT and FYEKMQ (reference sequence). This CDR3 is CASSSGTGGSGYTF. The CDR3, as DNA: TGTGCCAGCAGCTCTGGGACAGGGGGCTCTGGCTACACCTTC. The full variable domain, in which reference TRBV13 and TRBJ1-2 provide the parts outside the CDR3, is AAGVIQSPRHLIKEKRETATLKCYPIPRHDTVYWYQQGPGQDPQFLISFYEKMQSDKGSIPDRFSAQQFSDYHSELNMSSLELGDSALYFCASSSGTGGSGYTFGSGTRLTVV.

V is TRBV27 and J is TRBJ1-1, with 10 bases aligning to TRBD1. This CDR3 region has 16 residues. The V gene's germline CDR1 is MNHEY and CDR2 SMNVEV (reference sequence). V dropped 4 bases and J dropped 4; count of bases not matched to a gene: 9. CDR3: CASSSLGTGAGTEAFF. CDR3 sequence (DNA): TGTGCCAGCAGTTCGCTGGGGACAGGGGCAGGCACTGAAGCTTTCTTT.

The CDR3 nucleotides read TGCAGCGTCGTCCCTGGGGATCGACAGGGTGGCGGCTACACCTTC. The encoded protein is CSVVPGDRQGGGYTF. This chain links TRBV29-1 with TRBJ1-2; TRBD1 matches 7 bases. The junction had 18 bases not matched to a gene; V was cut back by 6 bases and J by 8 bases. CDR1 and CDR2 (germline): SQVTM, ANQGSEA. This CDR3 comprises 15 residues.

The rearrangement joins TRBV25-1 to TRBJ2-1; TRBD1 matches at 9 bases. CDR1 MGHDK and CDR2 SYGVNS come from the germline V gene. With 2 bases clipped from V and 4 bases from J, the junction kept 3 bases outside the gene matches. The CDR3 length is 15 residues. The CDR3: CASSEGQGPYNEQFF. DNA of the CDR3: TGTGCCAGCAGTGAAGGACAGGGGCCGTACAATGAGCAGTTCTTC.